These T cell receptor beta chains were read from a single sample in a study of T-cell memory formation after mild COVID-19. In TCRdb, the 5' RACE reads were re-called with MiXCR into one record per CDR3 protein. The sample shows approximately 480,000 distinct CDR3 sequences, roughly 20% of them seen only once. Sequencing was performed on PBMCs or a T cell subset sorted from them (not recorded which). The receptor set was obtained from an adult woman who had mild COVID-19 (a few samples of this study predate the infection). Cell type and time point are not known. CDR3s leave out the opening cysteine and the closing phenylalanine or tryptophan.

cdr3_aa: SALRQGTTEAF; j_call: TRBJ1-1; v_call: TRBV20-1
cdr3_aa: ASSPALVRIYT; j_call: TRBJ1-2; v_call: TRBV12-3/TRBV12-4
cdr3_aa: ASSLAVGLAEYEQY; j_call: TRBJ2-7; v_call: TRBV12-3/TRBV12-4
cdr3_aa: ASSLRDRGADTQY; j_call: TRBJ2-3; v_call: TRBV7-9
cdr3_aa: ASSYSRGVTSGNEQF; j_call: TRBJ2-1; v_call: TRBV6-5
cdr3_aa: ASSFGTGLTYEQY; j_call: TRBJ2-7; v_call: TRBV7-6
cdr3_aa: AWNFITTGELF; j_call: TRBJ2-2; v_call: TRBV30
cdr3_aa: ASSLGGGPNTQY; j_call: TRBJ2-3; v_call: TRBV5-1
cdr3_aa: ASSQVNEKLF; j_call: TRBJ1-4; v_call: TRBV3-1
cdr3_aa: ASSRTQGAEYGYT; j_call: TRBJ1-2; v_call: TRBV12-3/TRBV12-4
cdr3_aa: ATWRPMNTEAF; j_call: TRBJ1-1; v_call: TRBV6-1
cdr3_aa: ASSPDRGFSYEQY; j_call: TRBJ2-7; v_call: TRBV9
cdr3_aa: ARSVDRSNTEAF; j_call: TRBJ1-1; v_call: TRBV2
cdr3_aa: ASSPTRNTEAF; j_call: TRBJ1-1; v_call: TRBV12-3/TRBV12-4
cdr3_aa: ASGSATGSYNEQF; j_call: TRBJ2-1; v_call: TRBV12-5
cdr3_aa: ASSLILGTKTDTEAF; j_call: TRBJ1-1; v_call: TRBV7-9
cdr3_aa: ASSHSGYNEQF; j_call: TRBJ2-1; v_call: TRBV7-2
cdr3_aa: ASSGESTDTQY; j_call: TRBJ2-3; v_call: TRBV7-2
cdr3_aa: SVDPVNTEAF; j_call: TRBJ1-1; v_call: TRBV29-1
cdr3_aa: SADRQGTNYGYT; j_call: TRBJ1-2; v_call: TRBV20-1
cdr3_aa: SARGLAGGYNEQF; j_call: TRBJ2-1; v_call: TRBV20-1
cdr3_aa: SARVPTVAWGYT; j_call: TRBJ1-2; v_call: TRBV20-1
cdr3_aa: ASSGGLASSEQY; j_call: TRBJ2-7; v_call: TRBV7-2
cdr3_aa: ASGAGTGGHEQF; j_call: TRBJ2-1; v_call: TRBV7-6
cdr3_aa: ASSYGAGGANEQF; j_call: TRBJ2-1; v_call: TRBV6-5
cdr3_aa: ASSLEISPANTGELF; j_call: TRBJ2-2; v_call: TRBV7-9
cdr3_aa: ASSPGYGSGFYNEQF; j_call: TRBJ2-1; v_call: TRBV7-3
cdr3_aa: ATIRGGGTEAF; j_call: TRBJ1-1; v_call: TRBV18
cdr3_aa: ASSLLRSTYNEQF; j_call: TRBJ2-1; v_call: TRBV27
cdr3_aa: ASSRSFRDRVNEQF; j_call: TRBJ2-1; v_call: TRBV7-3
cdr3_aa: ASSKVRLAGKSAGELF; j_call: TRBJ2-2; v_call: TRBV14
cdr3_aa: ASSSYSGGKSNEQF; j_call: TRBJ2-1; v_call: TRBV12-3/TRBV12-4
cdr3_aa: ATGEVADTQY; j_call: TRBJ2-3; v_call: TRBV12-3/TRBV12-4
cdr3_aa: ASSWTLDGYT; j_call: TRBJ1-2; v_call: TRBV7-9
cdr3_aa: ASSQDWTEYEQY; j_call: TRBJ2-7; v_call: TRBV4-3
cdr3_aa: ASSLEGSGEQY; j_call: TRBJ2-7; v_call: TRBV12-3/TRBV12-4
cdr3_aa: SARGRAIAKNIQY; j_call: TRBJ2-4; v_call: TRBV20-1
cdr3_aa: ASSLSIEVYEKLF; j_call: TRBJ1-4; v_call: TRBV12-3/TRBV12-4
cdr3_aa: ASSSLALSGSSSYNEQF; j_call: TRBJ2-1; v_call: TRBV7-9
cdr3_aa: AIGTIYEQY; j_call: TRBJ2-7; v_call: TRBV6-2/TRBV6-3
cdr3_aa: ASSVQGGGELF; j_call: TRBJ2-2; v_call: TRBV7-9
cdr3_aa: ASSSGFRNEQF; j_call: TRBJ2-1; v_call: TRBV6-5
cdr3_aa: ASSPGGPGETQY; j_call: TRBJ2-5; v_call: TRBV5-1
cdr3_aa: ASSSPPGLEEETQY; j_call: TRBJ2-5; v_call: TRBV5-4